The 16 T cell receptor beta chains below all came from one sample that was sequenced in a study of CD8+CD57+ T cells in acquired aplastic anemia. Selection for sequencing was limited to patients who had shown CD8+CD57+ cell expansion by flow cytometry. Both TCR beta VDJ combination and CDR3 sequence profiling were carried out. Genomic DNA was the template for this profiling. TCRdb itself ran the reads through MiXCR, one entry per CDR3 protein. Of approximately 250,000 distinct CDR3 sequences listed, 82% are singletons. Sequences were obtained from sorted CD4+, CD8+, or CD8+CD57+ T cells (not recorded which) from PBMCs. These receptors all stem from a human donor with aplastic anemia.

V usage is TRBV7-8 and J usage is TRBJ2-1, with a tentative D call TRBD2 (6 bases). Germline V gene lookup returns CDR1 SGHVS and CDR2 FQNEAQ. Trimming took 3 bases from V and 13 from J, leaving 25 bases between them. This CDR3 region has 16 residues. CDR3 nucleotides: TGTGCCAGCAGCTTGCAGGGAGGTCCCGATACGCAGGATCAGTTCTTC. It specifies CASSLQGGPDTQDQFF.

Note on this clonotype: With a much larger clone just one base away, this may be a read error. V and J are TRBV5-6 and TRBJ1-1, with D unresolved. Germline lookup yields CDR1 SGHDT and CDR2 YYEEEE. The CDR3 contains 15 residues. V lost 0 bases to trimming and J lost 1 base, with 10 bases between them. The CDR3 is CASSLEMEGNTEAFF. The CDR3, as DNA: TGTGCCAGCAGCTTGGAGATGGAAGGGAACACTGAAGCTTTCTTT. Supplemented by reference TRBV5-6 and TRBJ1-1, the full variable domain reads DAGVTQSPTHLIKTRGQQVTLRCSPKSGHDTVSWYQQALGQGPQFIFQYYEEEERQRGNFPDRFSGHQFPNYSSELNVNALLLGDSALYLCASSLEMEGNTEAFFGQGTRLTVV.

This chain joins TRBV9 and TRBJ2-3; possible D gene TRBD1, 5 bases. The J call could be wrong; TRBJ1-5 is a better fit for the DNA end. The germline CDR1 and CDR2 sequences are SGDLS and YYNGEE. The CDR3 totals 14 residues. The CDR3 DNA is TGTGCCAGCAGCCTCTGGGGCTCTCGGGATACGCAGCATTTT. Translated, it gives CASSLWGSRDTQHF.

Worth noting for this clonotype: One end of the junction does not line up with germline, which may come from a read error. The chain recombines TRBV7-8 with TRBJ1-5; possible D gene TRBD1, 5 bases. In germline, CDR1 is SGHVS, CDR2 FQNEAQ. This CDR3 contains 14 residues. For the CDR3, the DNA is TGTGCCAGCAGGGGGGTCGGGCAGTACGTCCCGCAGCGCTTT. Protein sequence: CASRGVGQYVPQRF. The entire variable domain, with the rest obtained from reference TRBV7-8 and TRBJ1-5, is as follows: GAGVSQSPRYKVAKRGQDVALRCDPISGHVSLFWYQQALGQGPEFLTYFQNEAQLDKSGLPSDRFFAERPEGSVSTLKIQRTQQEDSAVYLCASRGVGQYVPQRFGDGTRLSIL.

In this sample, this clonotype turned up once. The chain uses TRBV9 and TRBJ1-2, with 7 bases lining up with TRBD1. Germline CDR1 and CDR2: SGDLS and YYNGEE. CDR3 size: 16 residues. The V gene end was trimmed by 0 bases and the J gene end by 8 bases; junction bases not matched to a gene: 13. The CDR3 DNA sequence: TGTGCCAGCAGCGTAGAGCTAGGGGGCCACACTGAAGGCTACACCTTC. Its translation: CASSVELGGHTEGYTF.

This sequence joins TRBV2 and TRBJ2-7, with D possibly being TRBD1 (8 bases). From germline, CDR1 is SNHLY and CDR2 FYNNEI. V was pared by 5 bases and J by 6 bases, with 20 bases between. This CDR3 comprises 15 residues. This chain's CDR3 is CASSPGGQGAGEQYF. Written as DNA, the CDR3 is TGTGCCAGCAGTCCCGGGGGGCAGGGGGCAGGCGAGCAGTACTTC.

A single count supports this clonotype. This rearrangement joins TRBV7-8 to TRBJ2-3; 7 bases fit TRBD1. Germline CDR1 and CDR2: SGHVS and FQNEAQ. The CDR3 contains 13 residues. V shed 5 bases and J 9 bases; nucleotides not matched to a gene: 8. The CDR3 region is CASSVGGRPTQYF. DNA of the CDR3: TGTGCCAGCAGCGTAGGGGGCAGACCCACGCAGTATTTT.

CDR3 bases: TGTGCCAGCAGTCCGAGCACTGAAGCTTTCTTT. The encoded protein is CASSPSTEAFF. The V call is TRBV9, the J call TRBJ1-1; no definite D call. V dropped 5 bases and J dropped 4 bases, with 6 bases sitting between them. CDR3 length: 11 amino acids. The germline CDR1 and CDR2 sequences are SGDLS and YYNGEE.

Remarks on this clonotype: This is likely a read error, given that the CDR3 carries no conserved phenylalanine or tryptophan at its end. This CDR3 reads CASSDGGIGGQFS. For the CDR3, the DNA is TGTGCCAGCAGTGATGGAGGTATCGGTGGGCAGTTCTCC. V usage is TRBV7-8 and J usage is TRBJ2-1; possible D gene TRBD2, 5 bases. Germline CDR1 and CDR2: SGHVS and FQNEAQ. Trimming pared 6 bases from V and 12 bases from J, leaving 18 bases between. The CDR3 contains 13 residues.

The table lists this clonotype with a count of one. Sequence at one end of the junction differs from germline and may be a read error. The V and J genes are TRBV7-2 and TRBJ1-2; 9 positions match TRBD1. The CDR3 length is 13 residues. Germline V lookup: CDR1 SGHTA, CDR2 FQGNSA. CDR3 DNA sequence: TGTGCCAGCAGGGCCGGGACAGGGTATGGCTACACCTTT. Its protein is CASRAGTGYGYTF.

As to this clonotype: One end of the junction is discordant with germline, which a read error may explain. The chain is built from TRBV2 and TRBJ1-4, with TRBD1 identical over 8 bases. CDR1 is SNHLY, CDR2 FYNNEI, per germline. CDR3 length: 15 amino acids. DNA of the CDR3: TGTGCCAGCAGGCTACCCGGGACAGGAGGTGAAGAACTGTTTTTT. Protein sequence: CASRLPGTGGEELFF.

This chain connects TRBV15 to TRBJ2-7; D is possibly TRBD1 or TRBD2 (5 bases each). The CDR3 has 13 amino acids. Germline CDR1 LNHNV, CDR2 YYDKDF (reference sequence). V was clipped by 5 bases and J by 7 bases, with 15 bases between them. The CDR3 reads CATSGRGLGEQYF. For the CDR3, the DNA is TGTGCCACCAGCGGCCGGGGCCTAGGGGAGCAGTACTTC.

This clonotype was recorded a few times. The chain joins TRBV7-9 to TRBJ2-7; no definite D call. Germline V lookup: CDR1 SEHNR, CDR2 FQNEAQ (reference sequence). The V end was cut by 8 bases, the J end by 3 bases, with 2 bases between. The CDR3 runs 9 residues. CDR3: CASGYEQYF. The CDR3 DNA reads as TGTGCCAGCGGCTACGAGCAGTACTTC.

The V call is TRBV7-8, the J call TRBJ1-1; D unresolved. CDR1 is SGHVS, CDR2 FQNEAQ, per germline. The CDR3 is 15 residues long. V was shortened by 1 base and J by 3 bases, with 12 bases between the two germline ends. CDR3 in amino acids: CASSLDLARDTEAFF. The DNA for the CDR3 is TGTGCCAGCAGCTTAGATCTAGCACGGGACACTGAAGCTTTCTTT.

Worth noting for this clonotype: Because it lacks the conserved phenylalanine or tryptophan at the end, this CDR3 is likely a read error. No DNA is shown, since the ends of the CDR3 on it are uncertain; the CDR3 is the one TCRdb lists. V usage is TRBV9 and J usage is TRBJ2-1; TRBD1, the table's D call, was not compared with the DNA. The germline V gene encodes CDR1 SGDLS and CDR2 YYNGEE. From its first to its last residue, the CDR3 has 13 amino acids. The CDR3 region is CASSPRPRNTGVL.

This clonotype has just one count. The chain has TRBV7-2 and TRBJ2-7, with D uncertain. Looked up from germline, CDR1 is SGHTA and CDR2 is FQGNSA. The CDR3 runs to 18 residues. V dropped 5 bases and J dropped 3 bases, with 26 bases sitting between them. CDR3 DNA: TGTGCCAGCAGCCTTCGAGGCGCGGAGCAGCAGTACGTCTACGAGCAGTACGTC. It specifies CASSLRGAEQQYVYEQYV.